The 23 T cell receptor beta chains given below trace back to one sample, sequenced in a study of OX40 agonist ivuxolimab in advanced cancers. Library generation was performed with the immunoSEQ multiplex PCR assay. Drawn from immuneACCESS, this table holds only the in-frame rearrangements with V and J called that TCRdb kept. Clones are partly lost; checked studies trace under half to an unresolved V gene and leave the rest unexplained. The sample table holds fewer than 100,000 clones, of which 85% to 95% were seen once. The ten top clones hold around 5.9% of the sample. The starting material was CD4+ or CD8+ T cells sorted from blood, obtained in a trial of the OX40 agonist ivuxolimab. The receptors were sampled from an adult with an advanced solid tumor such as melanoma, head and neck, liver or kidney cancer.

The CDR3: CASRVAGANVLTF. Here the CDR3 DNA reads TGTGCCAGTAGGGTAGCCGGGGCCAACGTCCTGACTTTC. V usage is TRBV27 and J usage is TRBJ2-6; no firm D call. CDR1 MNHEY and CDR2 SMNVEV come from the germline V gene (reference sequence). The CDR3 extends over 13 amino acids. Trimming took off 9 bases at V and 4 bases at J, with 10 bases between the two ends.

The gene calls are TRBV7-2 and TRBJ1-1; TRBD1 might be the D (6 bases). The CDR3 runs to 15 residues. Germline assignment: CDR1 SGHTA and CDR2 FQGNSA. Trimming took off 7 bases at V and 1 base at J, with 16 bases between the two ends. The CDR3: CASTPSDRRNTEAFF. As DNA, the CDR3 is TGTGCCAGCACCCCGTCTGACAGGAGGAACACTGAAGCTTTCTTT.

CDR3 protein: CASSEWQGEGQPQHF. In nucleotides, the CDR3 is TGTGCCAGCAGTGAGTGGCAGGGGGAGGGTCAGCCCCAGCATTTT. V is TRBV2 and J is TRBJ1-5; TRBD1 agrees at 7 bases. V dropped 3 bases and J dropped 6; count of bases not matched to a gene: 8. Germline V gene data show CDR1 as SNHLY and CDR2 as FYNNEI. This CDR3 comprises 15 residues.

J is TRBJ2-3 and V is TRBV10-1; 12 nucleotides line up with TRBD2. This CDR3 contains 16 residues. In germline, CDR1 is WNHNN, CDR2 SYGVQD (reference sequence). V was pared by 2 bases and J by 4 bases, with 4 bases of the junction left unmatched. The chain's CDR3 is CASSEPSGRDADTQYF. CDR3 nucleotides: TGCGCCAGCAGTGAGCCTAGCGGGAGGGATGCAGATACGCAGTATTTT.

The chain employs TRBV29-1 and TRBJ2-6; D remains ambiguous. The CDR3 runs to 15 residues. In germline, CDR1 is SQVTM, CDR2 ANQGSEA. Trimming stripped 2 bases from V and 0 bases from J, with 8 bases between. CDR3 loop: CSVEQRHSGANVLTF. CDR3 nucleotides: TGCAGCGTTGAACAGAGACACTCTGGGGCCAACGTCCTGACTTTC.

J is TRBJ1-2 and V is TRBV19, with 8 positions matching TRBD1. This CDR3 is 14 amino acids long. V was clipped by 6 bases and J by 4 bases; unmatched bases: 7. Germline loops: CDR1 LNHDA, CDR2 SQIVND (reference sequence). The CDR3 region has the DNA TGTGCCAGTAGCCCCGGGACAGGAGCCTATGGCTACACCTTC. Its protein is CASSPGTGAYGYTF.

The chain is built from TRBV19 and TRBJ1-1; 9 bases align to TRBD1. Germline-derived CDR1 and CDR2 are LNHDA and SQIVND (reference sequence). The CDR3 extends over 15 amino acids. V was pared by 5 bases and J by 6 bases, with 10 bases of the junction left unmatched. Here the CDR3 DNA reads TGTGCCAGTAGTCCCCCGACAGGGGGTAGGGCTGAAGCTTTCTTT. This gives the protein CASSPPTGGRAEAFF.

The V call is TRBV9, the J call TRBJ2-1, with 12 bases aligning to TRBD2. CDR3 size: 18 residues. V lost 1 base, J lost 3 bases, and 8 bases stayed unmatched. Per the germline V gene, CDR1 is SGDLS and CDR2 is YYNGEE. DNA for the CDR3: TGTGCCAGCAGCGTAATGAGGGGGACTAGCGGGTTCTACAATGAGCAGTTCTTC. Translation: CASSVMRGTSGFYNEQFF.

The rearrangement links TRBV11-2 to TRBJ1-2; the D gene is possibly TRBD1 (5 bases). With 4 bases removed from V and 3 bases from J, the gap between germline ends came to 9 bases. The CDR3 extends over 13 amino acids. Germline assignment: CDR1 SGHAT and CDR2 FQNNGV. The CDR3 loop is CASSYGTDYGYTF. DNA of the CDR3: TGTGCCAGCAGCTATGGGACGGACTATGGCTACACCTTC.

In this sample, this clone turned up once. V is TRBV29-1 and J is TRBJ2-2, with TRBD1 identical over 7 bases. This CDR3 has 13 amino acids. Germline V gene data show CDR1 as SQVTM and CDR2 as ANQGSEA. The ends lost 6 bases at V and 4 bases at J; junction bases unmatched: 5. The DNA for the CDR3 is TGCAGCGTAACAGGGGTGGGCACCGGGGAGCTGTTTTTT. It is translated as CSVTGVGTGELFF.

The chain combines TRBV10-2 with TRBJ2-7, with D perhaps matching TRBD1 or TRBD2 (5 bases each). This CDR3 comprises 14 residues. V was cut by 4 bases and J by 0 bases, with 10 bases left in between. Germline CDR1 and CDR2: WSHSY and SAAADI. For the CDR3, the DNA is TGCGCCAGCAGTGCGGGGCGAGACTCCTACGAGCAGTACTTC. Translated, it gives CASSAGRDSYEQYF.

This chain uses TRBV7-9 with TRBJ2-7; 8 bases line up with TRBD1. The ends lost 3 bases at V and 1 base at J; junction bases unmatched: 5. The CDR3 loop spans 15 amino acids. Germline V gives CDR1 SEHNR, CDR2 FQNEAQ (reference sequence). Here the CDR3 reads CASSFRTGMSYEQYF. The CDR3 DNA reads TGTGCCAGCAGCTTCCGGACAGGGATGTCCTACGAGCAGTACTTC.

A note on this clone: No conserved phenylalanine or tryptophan is present at the end of the CDR3, so a read error is the likely explanation. The V and J genes are TRBV6-5 and TRBJ1-2; the D gene is possibly TRBD1 (6 bases). The length of the CDR3 is 14 residues. The germline gives CDR1 MNHEY, CDR2 SVGAGI. Trimming pared 3 bases from V and 4 bases from J, leaving 12 bases between. The CDR3: CASSYQTGLYGYTL. The CDR3 nucleotides read TGTGCCAGCAGTTATCAGACAGGCCTCTATGGCTACACCCTC.

This clone was picked up one time. J is TRBJ2-1 and V is TRBV6-5, with D hard to call. Trimming took 0 bases from V and 9 from J, leaving 9 bases between them. The CDR3 is 13 amino acids. Germline V gene data show CDR1 as MNHEY and CDR2 as SVGAGI. The CDR3 is CASSYSPEVEQFF. In DNA form, the CDR3 reads TGTGCCAGCAGTTACTCCCCGGAAGTTGAGCAGTTCTTC.

The chain uses TRBV2 and TRBJ2-1; no firm D call. V was clipped by 7 bases and J by 4 bases, with 2 bases between them. Germline-derived CDR1 and CDR2 are SNHLY and FYNNEI. The CDR3 sequence is 10 residues long. CDR3 protein: CASKYNEQFF. The CDR3, as DNA: TGTGCCAGCAAGTACAATGAGCAGTTCTTC.

The chain combines TRBV27 with TRBJ2-7, with 8 nucleotides matching TRBD2. Looked up from germline, CDR1 is MNHEY and CDR2 is SMNVEV (reference sequence). The CDR3 is 14 amino acids. Unmatched junction bases numbered 6, after V lost 5 bases and J lost 3 bases. This chain's CDR3 is CASSPRGGHYEQYF. The CDR3 bases are TGTGCCAGCAGTCCCCGGGGGGGCCACTACGAGCAGTACTTC.

The rearrangement joins TRBV5-4 to TRBJ2-5, with 9 bases that match TRBD1. The junction had 7 bases not matched to a gene; V was cut back by 5 bases and J by 5 bases. The CDR3 runs 14 residues. Looked up from germline, CDR1 is SGHNT and CDR2 is YYREEE (reference sequence). CDR3 coding DNA: TGTGCCAGCAGGGGACAGGGAGGTTCGGAGACCCAGTACTTC. This translates into CASRGQGGSETQYF. Full variable domain (remainder filled in from reference TRBV5-4 and TRBJ2-5): ETGVTQSPTHLIKTRGQQVTLRCSSQSGHNTVSWYQQALGQGPQFIFQYYREEENGRGNFPPRFSGLQFPNYSSELNVNALELDDSALYLCASRGQGGSETQYFGPGTRLLVL.

This rearrangement joins TRBV4-1 to TRBJ2-2; 11 bases match TRBD1. Germline loops: CDR1 MGHRA, CDR2 YSYEKL. The CDR3 consists of 17 residues. Losses at the gene ends were 0 bases for V and 6 bases for J; bases not matched to a gene: 6. This chain's CDR3 is CASSQDRTGGLAGELFF. The CDR3, as DNA: TGCGCCAGCAGCCAAGATCGGACAGGGGGCTTAGCCGGGGAGCTGTTTTTT.

This clone has just a few counts. The CDR3 DNA is TGTGCTAGTGGTTTGCGCGGGCCGGATACCGGGGAGCTGTTTTTT. Translating it yields CASGLRGPDTGELFF. The chain employs TRBV12-5 and TRBJ2-2; perhaps TRBD2 as D (5 bases). Germline CDR1 and CDR2: LGHNT and FRNRAP. V lost 2 bases to trimming and J lost 5 bases, with 12 bases between them. CDR3 size: 15 residues.

CDR3 protein: CASSKAVEGAINEKLFF. The CDR3 nucleotides read TGTGCCAGCAGCAAAGCAGTAGAAGGTGCTATCAATGAAAAACTGTTTTTT. The gene calls are TRBV21-1 and TRBJ1-4. TRBV21-1 is a pseudogene segment. The CDR3 totals 17 residues.

The count of this clone is one. This rearrangement joins TRBV7-6 to TRBJ2-5; weak D call: TRBD2 (5 bases). CDR3 size: 15 residues. The V end lost 4 bases, the J end lost 5 bases, and 17 bases lay between the germline ends. Germline loops: CDR1 SGHVS, CDR2 FNYEAQ. DNA of the CDR3: TGTGCCAGCAGCTCCGGGTTCCCGGGCGGGGAGACCCAGTACTTC. This codes for CASSSGFPGGETQYF.

V gene TRBV5-5 combines with J gene TRBJ2-1; 9 bases match TRBD1. The CDR3 sequence is 15 residues long. V shed 3 bases, J shed 4 bases, and the junction held 5 bases outside the gene matches. Per the germline V gene, CDR1 is SGHKS and CDR2 is YYEKEE (reference sequence). The CDR3 sequence is CASSSGQGIYNEQFF. The DNA for the CDR3 is TGTGCCAGCAGCTCGGGACAGGGCATTTACAATGAGCAGTTCTTC.

The CDR3 nucleotides read TGTGCCAGCAGTGAAACCGGGACGGCTTATGGCTACACCTTC. Translation gives CASSETGTAYGYTF. The rearrangement joins TRBV2 to TRBJ1-2; a possible D gene is TRBD1 (5 bases). CDR3 length: 14 amino acids. The germline CDR1 and CDR2 sequences are SNHLY and FYNNEI. The ends were cut back, 2 bases at V and 5 bases at J, with 12 bases in the middle. Variable domain in full (rest from reference TRBV2 and TRBJ1-2): EPEVTQTPSHQVTQMGQEVILRCVPISNHLYFYWYRQILGQKVEFLVSFYNNEISEKSEIFDDQFSVERPDGSNFTLKIRSTKLEDSAMYFCASSETGTAYGYTFGSGTRLTVV.